This entry lists 22 T cell receptor beta chains sequenced from one sample in a study of blood T cell repertoires in COVID-19. Produced via immunoSEQ multiplex PCR; TCRdb's table is partial and in-frame only. The sample holds approximately 230,000 clones; over 75% are singletons and the top ten take 15%. The material sequenced was PBMCs or T cells enriched from blood (not recorded which). Receptor source: a man aged 18 to 29 who had recovered from COVID-19.

This sequence joins TRBV19 and TRBJ2-7; TRBD2 matches 14 bases. Germline assignment: CDR1 LNHDA and CDR2 SQIVND (reference sequence). V dropped 6 bases and J dropped 3; count of bases not matched to a gene: 7. The CDR3 spans 16 residues. The CDR3 nucleotides are TGTGCCAGTAGCCTCTCCGGGACTAGCGGGAGCTACGAGCAGTACTTC. This encodes CASSLSGTSGSYEQYF.

CDR3 protein: CASSLNQGTLYEQYF. CDR3 nucleotides: TGTGCCAGCAGCTTAAACCAGGGCACCCTCTACGAGCAGTACTTC. The chain has TRBV7-2 and TRBJ2-7; possible D gene TRBD1, 5 bases. In germline, CDR1 is SGHTA, CDR2 FQGNSA. This CDR3 contains 15 residues. With 2 bases removed from V and 3 bases from J, the gap between germline ends came to 14 bases.

This chain uses TRBV7-2 with TRBJ1-1; D possibly corresponds to TRBD1 (5 bases). The germline CDR1 and CDR2 sequences are SGHTA and FQGNSA. Trimming pared 3 bases from V and 0 bases from J, leaving 8 bases between. The CDR3 is made up of 14 amino acids. CDR3 nucleotides: TGTGCCAGCAGCTTGGGGGGGATGAACACTGAAGCTTTCTTT. This gives the protein CASSLGGMNTEAFF. Full variable domain (missing parts from reference TRBV7-2 and TRBJ1-1): GAGVSQSPSNKVTEKGKDVELRCDPISGHTALYWYRQSLGQGLEFLIYFQGNSAPDKSGLPSDRFSAERTGGSVSTLTIQRTQQEDSAVYLCASSLGGMNTEAFFGQGTRLTVV.

This chain uses TRBV4-1 with TRBJ2-2, with a weak D call TRBD2 (5 bases). Trimming removed 2 bases at V and 8 bases at J, with 12 bases between. This CDR3 has 14 residues. CDR1 is MGHRA, CDR2 YSYEKL, per germline. CDR3 protein: CASSQRGELGELFF. CDR3 coding DNA: TGCGCCAGCAGCCAACGTGGGGAGCTAGGGGAGCTGTTTTTT.

J is TRBJ1-4 and V is TRBV7-3; 9 bases align to TRBD1. The CDR3 runs to 18 residues. The ends lost 4 bases at V and 1 base at J; junction bases unmatched: 10. In germline, CDR1 is SGHTA, CDR2 FQGTGA. CDR3 sequence reads: CASSYRTGGGGTNEKLFF. The CDR3 DNA follows: TGTGCCAGCAGCTATCGCACAGGGGGCGGAGGAACTAATGAAAAACTGTTTTTT.

The rearrangement joins TRBV6-1 to TRBJ1-1; D gene unclear. V was trimmed by 3 bases and J by 4 bases, leaving 12 bases between them. Germline CDR1 is MNHNS and CDR2 is SASEGT. The CDR3 length is 14 residues. DNA of the CDR3: TGTGCCAGCAGTGAGGCAGCCCTAGGCACTGAAGCTTTCTTT. It yields the protein CASSEAALGTEAFF.

The J gene is TRBJ1-5, the V gene TRBV3-1 (or the pseudogene TRBV3-2); D not certain. The CDR3 is 15 amino acids. V shed 2 bases and J shed 6 bases, with 14 bases lying between them. Germline V gives CDR1 LGHDT, CDR2 YNNKEL (reference sequence). CDR3 region: CASSQTNREGQPQHF. The CDR3, as DNA: TGTGCCAGCAGCCAAACCAACAGAGAGGGTCAGCCCCAGCATTTT.

V is TRBV5-6 and J is TRBJ2-6; D is perhaps TRBD1 or TRBD2 (5 bases each). Germline lookup yields CDR1 SGHDT and CDR2 YYEEEE. The CDR3 is 15 amino acids. The V end was cut by 4 bases, the J end by 4 bases, with 12 bases between. Here the CDR3 DNA reads TGTGCCAGCAGCCTGGGACCGACAGGGGCCAACGTCCTGACTTTC. Its translation is CASSLGPTGANVLTF.

The chain uses TRBV6-1 and TRBJ2-7; 8 nucleotides line up with TRBD1. V was pared by 1 base and J by 3 bases, with 2 bases of the junction left unmatched. There are 14 residues in the CDR3. Germline-derived CDR1 and CDR2 are MNHNS and SASEGT. In DNA form, the CDR3 reads TGTGCCAGCAGTGAAGTTGGACAGGGCTACGAGCAGTACTTC. This sequence encodes CASSEVGQGYEQYF.

The chain uses TRBV2 and TRBJ1-6; D may be TRBD1 (5 bases). V gave up 7 bases and J gave up 8 bases, with 15 bases separating them. CDR1 is SNHLY, CDR2 FYNNEI, per germline. The CDR3 is 14 residues long. The CDR3 bases are TGTGCCAGCAAAAAAAGGACAACGGATTCACCCCTCCACTTT. Residues: CASKKRTTDSPLHF.

The chain links TRBV27 to TRBJ1-1; 7 nucleotides agree with TRBD1. CDR3 size: 14 residues. Germline V gene data show CDR1 as MNHEY and CDR2 as SMNVEV (reference sequence). V shed 6 bases and J 0 bases; nucleotides not matched to a gene: 4. The CDR3 region is CASSRQGVNTEAFF. The CDR3 coding sequence is TGTGCCAGCAGCAGACAGGGAGTGAACACTGAAGCTTTCTTT.

This chain connects TRBV24-1 to TRBJ1-5, with a tentative D call TRBD1 (6 bases). The germline V gene encodes CDR1 KGHDR and CDR2 SFDVKD. The CDR3 sequence is 15 residues long. V lost 2 bases to trimming and J lost 4 bases, with 11 bases between them. The CDR3 bases are TGTGCCACCAGTGATTCCGGGACATATAATCAGCCCCAGCATTTT. The encoded protein is CATSDSGTYNQPQHF.

The chain's CDR3 is CAWSGLFYEQYF. Here the CDR3 DNA reads TGTGCCTGGAGTGGGCTCTTCTACGAGCAGTACTTC. The V and J genes are TRBV30 and TRBJ2-7; D uncertain. The ends were cut back, 1 base at V and 3 bases at J, with 7 bases in the middle. The CDR3 has 12 amino acids. In germline, CDR1 is GTSNPN, CDR2 SVGIG (reference sequence).

The chain couples TRBV27 to TRBJ2-7, with 7 bases lining up with TRBD1. The CDR3 covers 14 residues. V was clipped by 6 bases and J by 0 bases; unmatched bases: 5. Germline V CDR1 and CDR2: MNHEY, SMNVEV (reference sequence). This CDR3 reads CASSKWDSSYEQYF. The CDR3 region has the DNA TGTGCCAGCAGCAAATGGGACAGCTCCTACGAGCAGTACTTC.

The chain links TRBV2 to TRBJ1-2; possible D gene TRBD1, 5 bases. CDR3 size: 14 residues. Per the germline V gene, CDR1 is SNHLY and CDR2 is FYNNEI. The ends were cut back, 9 bases at V and 1 base at J, with 15 bases in the middle. CDR3 protein: CARQDKLLNYGYTF. CDR3 sequence (DNA): TGTGCCAGACAGGATAAACTCCTTAACTATGGCTACACCTTC.

This chain links TRBV24-1 with TRBJ2-2; 8 nucleotides match TRBD2. CDR3 length equals 17 residues. Germline V gives CDR1 KGHDR, CDR2 SFDVKD. The V segment lost 9 bases and the J segment 4 bases; nucleotides outside the gene matches: 15. The CDR3 protein is CATRGPGLAGGTGELFF. In DNA form, the CDR3 reads TGTGCCACCCGTGGCCCCGGGCTGGCGGGAGGCACCGGGGAGCTGTTTTTT.

The chain employs TRBV10-3 and TRBJ1-3; the D gene is possibly TRBD1 (6 bases). Germline V gene sequence: CDR1 ENHRY, CDR2 SYGVKD. Trimming removed 10 bases from V and 5 bases from J, with 15 bases in between. The CDR3 is made up of 13 amino acids. In DNA form, the CDR3 reads TGTGCCACGGAACAGGGAGCAAGAAACACCATATATTTT. Translating gives CATEQGARNTIYF.

The chain uses TRBV27 and TRBJ1-5; 9 nucleotides line up with TRBD1. CDR3 length: 14 residues. Unmatched junction bases numbered 4, after V lost 5 bases and J lost 5 bases. Germline CDR1 is MNHEY and CDR2 is SMNVEV (reference sequence). DNA for the CDR3: TGTGCCAGCAGTCCATGGACAGGGGATCAGCCCCAGCATTTT. Its protein is CASSPWTGDQPQHF.

The chain uses TRBV19 and TRBJ2-3, with D possibly being TRBD2 (6 bases). This CDR3 region has 15 residues. Germline assignment: CDR1 LNHDA and CDR2 SQIVND (reference sequence). The V gene lost 4 bases and the J gene lost 4 bases, with 15 bases spanning the gap. DNA for the CDR3: TGTGCCAGTAGTAGTTCTAGCGTTACAGCAGATACGCAGTATTTT. Translated, it gives CASSSSSVTADTQYF. Using reference TRBV19 and TRBJ2-3 for the parts outside the CDR3, the full variable domain is DGGITQSPKYLFRKEGQNVTLSCEQNLNHDAMYWYRQDPGQGLRLIYYSQIVNDFQKGDIAEGYSVSREKKESFPLTVTSAQKNPTAFYLCASSSSSVTADTQYFGPGTRLTVL.

CDR3 coding DNA: TGTGCCAGCAGCGGACAGGGCGGGGGCTACACCTTC. Its protein is CASSGQGGGYTF. The V and J genes are TRBV5-4 and TRBJ1-2; TRBD1 aligns across 8 bases. J gave up 8 bases and V 4 bases, and 4 bases lay outside the gene matches. This CDR3 spans 12 amino acids. Germline CDR1 and CDR2: SGHNT and YYREEE (reference sequence).

V and J are TRBV11-2 and TRBJ1-1; D may be TRBD1 (6 bases). The length of the CDR3 is 14 residues. Deletions cut 2 bases from V and 3 bases from J, with 10 bases between. Germline loops: CDR1 SGHAT, CDR2 FQNNGV. The CDR3 DNA is TGTGCCAGCAGCTTACAGGGGCCGGACACTGAAGCTTTCTTT. Amino acids: CASSLQGPDTEAFF. Based on the CDR3 plus reference TRBV11-2 and TRBJ1-1, the full variable domain is EAGVAQSPRYKIIEKRQSVAFWCNPISGHATLYWYQQILGQGPKLLIQFQNNGVVDDSQLPKDRFSAERLKGVDSTLKIQPAKLEDSAVYLCASSLQGPDTEAFFGQGTRLTVV.

The chain links TRBV28 to TRBJ2-1; 11 bases line up with TRBD2. This CDR3 is built from 16 residues. CDR1 MDHEN and CDR2 SYDVKM come from the germline V gene. J gave up 1 base and V 5 bases, and 4 bases lay outside the gene matches. CDR3 residues: CASSETSGRSYNEQFF. The CDR3 DNA is TGTGCCAGCAGTGAAACTAGCGGGAGATCCTACAATGAGCAGTTCTTC.